This is a list of T cell receptor beta chains from one sample in a study of T cells in Graves' hyperthyroidism and ophthalmopathy. TCRdb re-called the multiplex PCR reads with MiXCR, one entry per CDR3 protein. The profile shows hundreds of thousands of distinct CDR3 sequences, 16% of them singletons. The sequencing sample was made of blood. These receptors were taken from a woman between 18 and 29 years old with Graves' hyperthyroidism. The CDR3 runs from the conserved cysteine through the conserved F or W. A D gene is named only where the DNA matches it firmly. Only some rows state a clone size, as once, few, many or a class for expanded clones.

TRBJ2-7	TRBD1	TRBV28	many	CASSSGTGGFDEQYF	TGTGCCAGCAGCTCCGGGACAGGGGGATTCGACGAGCAGTACTTC
TRBJ2-1	TRBD1	TRBV12-3/TRBV12-4	many	CASKVRIAGGFYNEQFF	TGTGCCAGCAAGGTTAGAATAGCAGGGGGCTTCTACAATGAGCAGTTCTTC
TRBJ1-3	NA	TRBV3-1	NA	CASSQDSGSGNTIYF	TGTGCCAGCAGCCAAGACTCAGGGAGTGGAAACACCATATATTTT
TRBJ2-7	TRBD2	TRBV7-9	many	CASSLSAGAGYEQYF	TGTGCCAGCAGCTTATCAGCGGGAGCTGGGTACGAGCAGTACTTC
TRBJ1-1	TRBD1	TRBV29-1	many	CSAGTGLTEAFF	TGCAGCGCCGGGACAGGGCTCACTGAAGCTTTCTTT
TRBJ2-2	NA	TRBV10-3	NA	CAISHGTSNTGELFF	TGTGCCATCAGCCATGGGACCTCGAACACCGGGGAGCTGTTTTTT
TRBJ2-2	TRBD2	TRBV7-3	few	CASSPYSGGPGMLFF	TGTGCCAGCAGCCCATACAGCGGGGGCCCGGGGATGCTGTTTTTT
TRBJ2-5	NA	TRBV29-1	NA	CSAGGGQETQYF	TGCAGCGCTGGCGGCGGCCAAGAGACCCAGTACTTC
TRBJ2-1	TRBD2	TRBV6-2/TRBV6-3	NA	CASHTGAGGVYEQFF	TGTGCCAGCCACACCGGGGCCGGGGGGGTCTATGAGCAGTTCTTC
TRBJ1-1	NA	TRBV9	NA	CASSAEMETEAFF	TGTGCCAGCAGCGCCGAAATGGAGACTGAAGCTTTCTTT
TRBJ2-1	NA	TRBV6-5	many	CASSYTGIHEQFF	TGTGCCAGCAGTTACACCGGGATACATGAGCAGTTCTTC
TRBJ2-2	NA	TRBV12-5	NA	CASGLSRGGQDTGELFF	TGTGCTAGTGGTTTGTCCCGAGGGGGGCAGGACACCGGGGAGCTGTTTTTT
TRBJ2-5	NA	TRBV12-3/TRBV12-4	few	CASSFFQGVVAYTAGTQYF	TGTGCCAGCAGTTTTTTCCAGGGCGTAGTAGCATATACGGCGGGGACCCAGTACTTC
TRBJ2-7	NA	TRBV9	many	CASSVATGEQYF	TGTGCCAGCAGCGTAGCTACGGGCGAGCAGTACTTC
TRBJ2-1	TRBD2	TRBV29-1	few	CSVGGLAGFRSYNEQFF	TGCAGCGTTGGGGGACTAGCGGGGTTCCGCTCCTACAATGAGCAGTTCTTC
TRBJ2-1	NA	TRBV7-9	NA	CASSLESLRDEQFF	TGTGCCAGCAGCTTAGAGAGCCTGCGCGATGAGCAGTTCTTC
TRBJ2-2	NA	TRBV4-1	NA	CASSQEVRPRLAGELFF	TGCGCCAGCAGCCAAGAAGTCAGACCTCGACTAGCCGGGGAGCTGTTTTTT
TRBJ2-3	NA	TRBV9	few	CASSRLGLTDTQYF	TGTGCCAGCAGCAGACTAGGTCTTACAGATACGCAGTATTTT
TRBJ1-4	NA	TRBV18	many	CASSPYDRNEKLFF	TGTGCCAGCTCACCATATGACAGGAATGAAAAACTGTTTTTT
TRBJ2-7	NA	TRBV6-1	NA	CASSEVTHEQYF	TGTGCCAGCAGTGAAGTTACCCACGAGCAGTACTTC
TRBJ2-3	TRBD2	TRBV2	NA	CASGPGGLTDTQYF	TGTGCCAGCGGGCCGGGAGGTCTGACAGATACGCAGTATTTT
TRBJ1-3	NA	TRBV7-6	NA	CASSLDSYSGNTIYF	TGTGCCAGCAGCTTGGACAGCTACTCTGGAAACACCATATATTTT
TRBJ2-1	NA	TRBV6-1	few	CASSDVDEQFF	TGTGCCAGCAGTGATGTTGATGAGCAGTTCTTC
TRBJ2-2	NA	TRBV20-1	NA	CSARDWAGLANTGELFF	TGCAGTGCTAGAGATTGGGCGGGTCTAGCGAACACCGGGGAGCTGTTTTTT
TRBJ2-1	TRBD2	TRBV5-1	NA	CASSLEFGLAEPTLRDEQFF	TGCGCCAGCAGCTTGGAATTCGGGCTAGCGGAGCCCACTTTGCGGGATGAGCAGTTCTTC
TRBJ1-2	NA	TRBV7-9	NA	CASSRTPHYGYTF	TGTGCCAGCAGCCGTACACCGCACTATGGCTACACCTTC
TRBJ1-1	NA	TRBV10-3	NA	CATGGTSDTEAFF	TGTGCCACGGGCGGGACCTCGGACACTGAAGCTTTCTTT
TRBJ1-2	TRBD1	TRBV7-2	NA	CASSSRDRGGYTF	TGTGCCAGCAGCTCCCGGGACAGAGGTGGCTACACCTTC
TRBJ2-7	NA	TRBV11-1	many	CASSARCQYYEQYF	TGTGCCAGCAGCGCCCGTTGTCAGTACTACGAGCAGTACTTC
TRBJ2-5	NA	TRBV15	NA	CATSRETATQETQYF	TGTGCCACCAGCAGAGAGACAGCCACACAAGAGACCCAGTACTTC
TRBJ2-7	NA	TRBV3-1	few	CASSQVPSEQYF	TGTGCCAGCAGCCAAGTCCCTAGTGAGCAGTACTTC
TRBJ1-3	TRBD1	TRBV10-3	few	CATSPDRASGTIYF	TGTGCCACCTCTCCGGACAGGGCCTCTGGTACCATATATTTT
TRBJ1-6	NA	TRBV3-1	NA	CASSQVGGTQSPLHF	TGTGCCAGCAGCCAAGTGGGGGGGACGCAGAGTCCCCTCCACTTT
TRBJ1-5	NA	TRBV6-1	many	CASSVEGSRQPQHF	TGTGCCAGCAGTGTGGAGGGAAGTCGTCAGCCCCAGCATTTT
TRBJ2-1	TRBD2	TRBV20-1	few	CSARDQGGTSGKFSYNEQFF	TGCAGTGCTAGAGATCAGGGGGGGACTAGCGGGAAATTTTCTTACAATGAGCAGTTCTTC
TRBJ2-1	TRBD1	TRBV27	many	CASSSPTGANNEQFF	TGTGCCAGCAGTTCGCCGACAGGGGCGAACAATGAGCAGTTCTTC
TRBJ2-7	NA	TRBV4-2	NA	CASSQDVRTETYEQYF	TGTGCCAGCAGCCAAGATGTGAGGACTGAGACCTACGAGCAGTACTTC
TRBJ1-6	NA	TRBV5-1	NA	CASSLGQFLDSPLHF	TGCGCCAGCAGCTTGGGACAGTTTCTTGATTCACCCCTCCACTTT
TRBJ2-7	NA	TRBV3-1	many	CASSQDSNEQYF	TGTGCCAGCAGCCAAGACTCGAACGAGCAGTACTTC
TRBJ1-3	NA	TRBV12-3/TRBV12-4	NA	CASKTGSGNTIYF	TGTGCCAGTAAAACAGGGTCAGGAAACACCATATATTTT
TRBJ1-2	TRBD1	TRBV4-1	NA	CASSPRTDRVGGYTF	TGCGCCAGCAGCCCACGCACAGACAGGGTCGGTGGCTACACCTTC
TRBJ2-1	NA	TRBV20-1	NA	CSAAPPSSYNDQFF	TGCAGTGCCGCCCCTCCGAGCTCCTACAATGATCAGTTCTTC
TRBJ1-4	NA	TRBV11-2	few	CASSGYGGNEKLFF	TGTGCCAGCAGCGGCTACGGCGGAAATGAAAAACTGTTTTTT
TRBJ1-6	NA	TRBV5-6	many	CASSPDRTAVSPLHF	TGTGCCAGCAGCCCGGACCGGACCGCGGTTTCACCCCTCCACTTT
TRBJ1-4	TRBD1	TRBV18	many	CASSQGTGGRVKLFF	TGTGCCAGCTCACAGGGAACAGGGGGACGAGTAAAACTGTTTTTT
TRBJ1-4	NA	TRBV7-2	few	CASSLQGSTNEKLFF	TGTGCCAGCAGCTTACAGGGTTCCACTAATGAAAAACTGTTTTTT
TRBJ1-3	NA	TRBV13	few	CASSPLLRAGNTIYF	TGTGCCAGCAGCCCTCTCCTTCGCGCGGGAAACACCATATATTTT
TRBJ2-3	NA	TRBV9	few	CASSVEGNTDTDTQYF	TGTGCCAGCAGCGTAGAGGGGAATACTGACACAGATACGCAGTATTTT
TRBJ2-7	NA	TRBV20-1	NA	CSGERGGVYEQYF	TGCAGTGGGGAGAGGGGGGGGGTATACGAGCAGTACTTC